These T cell receptor beta chains were read from a single sample in a study of vaccination effects on CD4 cells after COVID-19. Their specific antigens are unknown. Profiling relied on immunoSEQ multiplex PCR, and the TCRdb table lists in-frame clones only, not all of them. The sample lists approximately 9,800 clones; roughly 80% were seen once. The sample in question was CD4+ T cells from PBMCs cultured without peptide, obtained after COVID-19 vaccination. The receptors here all came from a human donor who received a COVID-19 vaccine. The CDR3 runs from the conserved cysteine through the conserved F or W. D genes are given only for firm matches. Clone size is shown for a subset of rows, as once, few, many or a class of expanded clone.

NA | TRBJ1-1 | NA | TRBV13 | TGTGCCAGCAGCCCAGGTGCGTTGGTGTTGAACACTGAAGCTTTCTTT | CASSPGALVLNTEAFF
NA | TRBJ2-1 | TRBD2 | TRBV5-1 | TGCGCCAGCAGCTTGCGACTAGCGGGAAGGGAGCAGTTCTTC | CASSLRLAGREQFF
NA | TRBJ2-6 | NA | TRBV10-3 | TGTGCCATCAGTGAGTTCGGCGTGAACGGGGCCAACGTCCTGACTTTC | CAISEFGVNGANVLTF
NA | TRBJ2-1 | TRBD2 | TRBV24-1 | TGTGCCACCAGTGGGTTAGCGGGAGGGCCAGACAATGAGCAGTTCTTC | CATSGLAGGPDNEQFF
once | TRBJ1-1 | NA | TRBV5-1 | TGCGCCAGCAGCTTGGCGGCGATGAACACTGAAGCTTTCTTT | CASSLAAMNTEAFF
few | TRBJ2-1 | TRBD1 | TRBV5-4 | TGTGCCAGCAGCTTGGCGACAGGGGGGGGCAATGAGCAGTTCTTC | CASSLATGGGNEQFF
NA | TRBJ2-1 | NA | TRBV11-2 | TGTGCCAGCAGCCCCGGGGGGCAGAGCTCCTACAATGAGCAGTTCTTC | CASSPGGQSSYNEQFF
once | TRBJ2-7 | NA | TRBV5-6 | TGTGCCAGCAGCTTTCTAGCTGAGCAGTACTTC | CASSFLAEQYF
few | TRBJ2-3 | TRBD2 | TRBV7-8 | TGTGCCAGCAGCCGAGACGGCGGGAGGACAGATACGCAGTATTTT | CASSRDGGRTDTQYF
NA | TRBJ1-1 | NA | TRBV9 | TGTGCCAGCAGCGTAGTACTGGGGGACACTGAAGCTTTCTTT | CASSVVLGDTEAFF
NA | TRBJ1-1 | TRBD1 | TRBV25-1 | TGTGCCAGCGCCAAAATTGGGGCCCAGGGGGCACCTTTCTTT | CASAKIGAQGAPFF
NA | TRBJ2-7 | NA | TRBV5-1 | TGCGCCAGCAGCTTCGGCAGGGGGGCCTACGAGCAGTACTTC | CASSFGRGAYEQYF
NA | TRBJ2-5 | TRBD2 | TRBV28 | TGTGCCAGCAGTTCTCGGGCGGGAGGACTTCAAGAGACCCAGTACTTC | CASSSRAGGLQETQYF
NA | TRBJ2-3 | NA | TRBV27 | TGTGCCAGCAGTTTCGGCGGCAGGGAGGATACGCAGTATTTT | CASSFGGREDTQYF
NA | TRBJ2-5 | TRBD2 | TRBV18 | TGTGCCAGCTCATCCCGACTAGCGGGGACAGAGACCCAGTACTTC | CASSSRLAGTETQYF
NA | TRBJ2-3 | NA | TRBV5-4 | TGTGCCAGCAGCCAAAGCACAGATACGCAGTATTTT | CASSQSTDTQYF
NA | TRBJ1-1 | NA | TRBV6-1 | TGTGCCAGCAGTGAAGACGGGGCTTCGAGAGCTTTCTTT | CASSEDGASRAFF
NA | TRBJ1-5 | NA | TRBV2 | TGTGCCAGCAGTGAGGAACCGACACTATATCATTTT | CASSEEPTLYHF
NA | TRBJ1-5 | NA | TRBV18 | TGTGCCAGCTCACCACAGGGGATCGGCAATCAGCCCCAGCATTTT | CASSPQGIGNQPQHF
NA | TRBJ1-3 | NA | TRBV28 | TGTGCCAGCAGTTTTCACGGGGGTTCTGGAAACACCATATATTTT | CASSFHGGSGNTIYF
few | TRBJ2-2 | NA | TRBV4-2 | TGTGCCAGCAGCCAAGGGGCGGTTGACACCGGGGAGCTGTTTTTT | CASSQGAVDTGELFF
few | TRBJ2-2 | TRBD2 | TRBV18 | TGTGCCAGCTCACCACCGGGAGCGGGAGCGGGCGCCGGGGAGCTGTTTTTT | CASSPPGAGAGAGELFF
few | TRBJ1-1 | NA | TRBV23-1 | TGCGCCAGCAGTCAAGAATCTATTCCTGGTTCTGAAGCTTTCTTT | CASSQESIPGSEAFF
NA | TRBJ2-1 | NA | TRBV30 | TGTGCCTGGAGTGTAGTAGGACTTGAGCAGTTCTTC | CAWSVVGLEQFF
once | TRBJ2-7 | TRBD2 | TRBV27 | TGTGCCAGCCGGCCTAGCGGGAGGTTCTACGAGCAGTACTTC | CASRPSGRFYEQYF
few | TRBJ2-6 | NA | TRBV30 | TGTGCCTGGAGTGGCCTACCGGGGTCTGGGGCCAACGTCCTGACTTTC | CAWSGLPGSGANVLTF
once | TRBJ2-5 | NA | TRBV20-1 | TGCAGTGCTAGTGGGCAGGAAGAGACCCAGTACTTC | CSASGQEETQYF
once | TRBJ2-2 | TRBD2 | TRBV2 | TGTGCCAGCAGCGCCTCCAGGCGGGGGGGCTCCGGGGAGCTGTTTTTT | CASSASRRGGSGELFF
few | TRBJ1-1 | NA | TRBV28 | TGTGCCAGCAGCAACTGGGCGGAATTGGTGAACACTGAAGCTTTCTTT | CASSNWAELVNTEAFF
NA | TRBJ2-5 | NA | TRBV12-5 | TGTGCTAGTGGTTTGGAGGTAGAGACCCAGTACTTC | CASGLEVETQYF
NA | TRBJ1-1 | NA | TRBV7-2 | TGTGCCAGCAGCTTAGCCGCTCTGGGAACTGAAGCTTTCTTT | CASSLAALGTEAFF
NA | TRBJ2-2 | TRBD2 | TRBV11-2 | TGTGCCAGCAGCTTTACTAGCGGGAGTTGGAACACCGGGGAGCTGTTTTTT | CASSFTSGSWNTGELFF
NA | TRBJ2-4 | TRBD2 | TRBV5-6 | TGTGCCAGCAGCGTAACTAGCGGGGGCCAGTTCCTAGCCAAAAACATTCAGTACTTC | CASSVTSGGQFLAKNIQYF
NA | TRBJ2-3 | NA | TRBV12-3/TRBV12-4 | TGTGCCAGCAGTTCGCGCGGGACGCAGTATTTT | CASSSRGTQYF
NA | TRBJ1-2 | NA | TRBV3-1/TRBV3-2 | TGTGCCAGCAGACCATCGGGGCACTATGGCTACACCTTC | CASRPSGHYGYTF
NA | TRBJ2-2 | TRBD1 | TRBV5-4 | TGTGCCAGCAGCTTGGAGCAGGGGGCAAACACCGGGGAGCTGTTTTTT | CASSLEQGANTGELFF